Below, one T cell receptor (beta chain) is given with its context. This entry belongs to a study of metastatic and nonmetastatic thyroid tumors. All patients were untreated before thyroid surgery. With MiXCR, TCRdb reprocessed the PCR reads. Of about 5,400 clones in the sample, around 37% were seen once. This CDR3 region has 11 residues. CDR1 and CDR2 (germline): DFQATT, SNEGSKA (reference sequence). Deletions cut 1 base from V and 8 bases from J, with 6 bases between. The rearrangement links TRBV20-1 to TRBJ1-3; the D is unclear. The material sequenced was adjacent normal tissue. The sequence derives from a female donor with papillary thyroid cancer or a benign thyroid nodule (not recorded which). Some clones in this sample may be carry-over from other donors' samples. The CDR3 sequence is CSARGRDTIYF. The CDR3 DNA reads TGCAGTGCTAGAGGTCGGGACACCATATATTTT.